This T cell receptor (beta chain) was recovered during a study of control samples from healthy donors and cancer patients. This CDR3 has 13 amino acids. The ends were cut back, 0 bases at V and 6 bases at J, with 5 bases in the middle. Per germline, CDR1 SGHAT and CDR2 FQNNGV. Sequenced by immunoSEQ multiplex PCR; TCRdb stores in-frame clones only, minus some. The sample records 45,000 to 60,000 clones, approximately 90% being singletons. The rearrangement links TRBV11-2 to TRBJ2-2; D is uncertain. The source material was PBMCs. The TCR sequence derives from a man aged 55 to 70 with head and neck cancer. CDR3 loop: CASSLETSGELFF. CDR3 in DNA: TGTGCCAGCAGCTTAGAAACGTCCGGGGAGCTGTTTTTT.